The T cell receptor beta chain described here comes from a study of vaccination and CD4 T cells after COVID-19. Study-level background: The cells in question were stimulated using overlapping spike peptides derived from SARS-CoV-2, HCoV-NL63, HCoV-OC43 and HCoV-229E. Study results and caveats: Within the convalescent patients, a median approximately 87% of the SARS-CoV-2-reactive clones were ones that appeared only post-vaccination.

Treatment described: approximately nine-day PBMC culture with coronavirus spike peptide pools or control peptides (ViraFEST assay). Oncomine TCR Beta short-read sequencing was applied to DNA from cultured CD4+ T cells. TCRdb recomputed calls from the PCR reads with MiXCR, one row per CDR3 protein. The table has thousands of distinct CDR3 sequences, approximately 31% seen once; the top ten hold around 30%. This clonotype is medium-sized. Its cognate antigen is unknown. The CDR3 loop spans 16 amino acids. Trimming at V came to 6 bases and at J to 5 bases, leaving 10 bases not matched to a gene. Germline loops: CDR1 MNHEY, CDR2 SVGEGT.

Sequencing was done on a sample of CD4+ T cells from blood, cultured in vitro. This clonotype was obtained from a human donor who had recovered from COVID-19. The J gene is TRBJ2-5, the V gene TRBV6-2 or TRBV6-3; 12 bases are shared with TRBD2. DNA of the CDR3: TGTGCCAGCAGGATCCCTAGCGGGGGGGAGAGGGAGACCCAGTACTTC. It translates to CASRIPSGGERETQYF.